The 27 T cell receptor beta chains below were found in one sample sequenced in a study of blood T cell repertoires in COVID-19. Produced via immunoSEQ multiplex PCR; TCRdb's table is partial and in-frame only. The sample carries approximately 300,000 clones, 85% recorded once. What was sequenced was PBMCs or T cells enriched from blood (not recorded which). The origin of the receptors is a young woman who had been exposed to COVID-19.

The gene calls are TRBV18 and TRBJ2-1, with 13 bases that match TRBD2. CDR3 length: 15 amino acids. Germline assignment: CDR1 KGHSH and CDR2 LQKENI. Trimming cost V 6 bases and J 7 bases; bases outside gene matches: 6. The CDR3 DNA reads as TGTGCCAGCTCCCTAGGACTAGCGGGAGTGAATGAGCAGTTCTTC. As protein: CASSLGLAGVNEQFF. The entire variable domain, with the rest obtained from reference TRBV18 and TRBJ2-1, is as follows: NAGVMQNPRHLVRRRGQEARLRCSPMKGHSHVYWYRQLPEEGLKFMVYLQKENIIDESGMPKERFSAEFPKEGPSILRIQQVVRGDSAAYFCASSLGLAGVNEQFFGPGTRLTVL.

The chain is built from TRBV10-3 and TRBJ2-1; D is undetermined. With 4 bases removed from V and 4 bases from J, the gap between germline ends came to 8 bases. Looked up from germline, CDR1 is ENHRY and CDR2 is SYGVKD. CDR3 length: 13 amino acids. CDR3 amino acids: CAISGISYNEQFF. Written as DNA, the CDR3 is TGTGCCATCAGTGGTATCTCTTACAATGAGCAGTTCTTC.

The DNA for the CDR3 is TGTGCCACCACAGGACAGGAGAATGAAAAACTGTTTTTT. Residues: CATTGQENEKLFF. J is TRBJ1-4 and V is TRBV2; TRBD1 aligns across 7 bases. Germline trimming cut 10 bases from V and 5 bases from J; bases unmatched to any gene: 7. Germline V gene sequence: CDR1 SNHLY, CDR2 FYNNEI. This CDR3 region has 13 residues.

This chain links TRBV2 with TRBJ2-7; TRBD2 is a possible D gene (5 bases). Trimming took off 2 bases at V and 3 bases at J, with 11 bases between the two ends. Germline V gives CDR1 SNHLY, CDR2 FYNNEI. The CDR3 covers 14 residues. The CDR3 protein is CASSESGIVYEQYF. The CDR3 DNA is TGTGCCAGCAGTGAATCCGGGATTGTCTACGAGCAGTACTTC.

A single count supports this clone. The chain joins TRBV7-2 to TRBJ1-1; unclear D gene. The CDR3 runs to 13 residues. Germline V gives CDR1 SGHTA, CDR2 FQGNSA. V dropped 2 bases and J dropped 8 bases, with 12 bases sitting between them. The CDR3, as DNA: TGTGCCAGCAGCTTAACGGTTGAGCAAGAAGCTTTCTTT. As protein: CASSLTVEQEAFF.

V usage is TRBV13 and J usage is TRBJ1-1; perhaps TRBD1 as D (6 bases). The CDR3 is 15 residues long. The germline V gene encodes CDR1 PRHDT and CDR2 FYEKMQ (reference sequence). Trimming shortened V by 5 bases and J by 2 bases, and 15 bases separated the two germline ends. The CDR3 reads CASSTSDRLNTEAFF. In nucleotides, the CDR3 is TGTGCCAGCAGCACGAGCGACAGGCTAAACACTGAAGCTTTCTTT.

This chain connects TRBV9 to TRBJ2-2; D possibly corresponds to TRBD2 (5 bases). Trimming cost V 0 bases and J 10 bases, with 13 bases left between them. Germline V CDR1 and CDR2: SGDLS, YYNGEE. The CDR3 length is 14 residues. The CDR3 protein is CASSVEKKRAELFF. The CDR3 bases are TGTGCCAGCAGCGTAGAAAAGAAGAGGGCGGAGCTGTTTTTT.

This clone appeared a single time. This sample includes further DNA sequences coding for the same CDR3. This rearrangement joins TRBV28 to TRBJ1-4, with D possibly matching TRBD1 (5 bases). The germline V gene has CDR1 MDHEN and CDR2 SYDVKM. The CDR3 length is 12 residues. Trimming shortened V by 3 bases and J by 8 bases, and 7 bases separated the two germline ends. The CDR3 DNA sequence: TGTGCCAGCAGTTTTGGGGGGGAAAAACTGTTTTTT. It specifies CASSFGGEKLFF.

The chain couples TRBV14 to TRBJ2-7; D is perhaps TRBD2 (6 bases). Germline V gives CDR1 SGHDN, CDR2 FVKESK. The V gene lost 1 base and the J gene lost 4 bases, with 11 bases spanning the gap. This CDR3 is built from 14 residues. The CDR3 spells CASSQGDSGYEQYF. CDR3 DNA: TGTGCCAGCAGCCAAGGGGACTCAGGTTACGAGCAGTACTTC.

This clone occurred a few times. This sequence joins TRBV28 and TRBJ1-2; 7 bases fit TRBD1. Germline-derived CDR1 and CDR2 are MDHEN and SYDVKM. This CDR3 is built from 13 residues. The J segment lost 8 bases and the V segment lost 2 bases, leaving 5 bases of the junction unmatched. The CDR3 sequence: CASSLTGVGGYTF. DNA of the CDR3: TGTGCCAGCAGTTTAACAGGGGTAGGGGGCTACACCTTC.

V usage is TRBV30 and J usage is TRBJ1-4; 10 positions agree with TRBD1. Germline V gene data show CDR1 as GTSNPN and CDR2 as SVGIG (reference sequence). V shed 4 bases, J shed 4 bases, and the junction held 15 bases outside the gene matches. The CDR3 is 18 residues long. Here the CDR3 reads CAWTSRTGGRSGNEKLFF. Here the CDR3 DNA reads TGTGCCTGGACGAGTAGGACAGGGGGTCGATCTGGTAATGAAAAACTGTTTTTT.

The rearrangement joins TRBV27 to TRBJ1-5; no clear D. Per the germline V gene, CDR1 is MNHEY and CDR2 is SMNVEV (reference sequence). The length of the CDR3 is 14 residues. The V gene lost 3 bases and the J gene lost 1 base, with 7 bases spanning the gap. This chain's CDR3 is CASSFRLSNQPQHF. CDR3 DNA: TGTGCCAGCAGTTTTCGGTTGAGCAATCAGCCCCAGCATTTT.

The gene calls are TRBV2 and TRBJ2-1, with D possibly TRBD1 on 6 matching bases. Deletions cut 3 bases from V and 4 bases from J, with 16 bases between. Germline V CDR1 and CDR2: SNHLY, FYNNEI. The CDR3 runs 16 residues. The CDR3 nucleotides read TGTGCCAGCAGTGACTCGGTCCGGACAGTTTACAATGAGCAGTTCTTC. It codes for CASSDSVRTVYNEQFF.

The chain recombines TRBV2 with TRBJ2-7; 10 bases map to TRBD2. Germline CDR1 is SNHLY and CDR2 is FYNNEI. This CDR3 has 15 residues. The V and J ends lost 6 bases and 1 base, in that order; junction bases with no gene match: 6. CDR3 nucleotides: TGTGCCAGCAGGGAACTAGCGGGGCGATCCTACGAGCAGTACTTC. Amino acids: CASRELAGRSYEQYF.

V gene TRBV10-3 combines with J gene TRBJ1-5, with 10 bases identical to TRBD1. Germline CDR1 and CDR2: ENHRY and SYGVKD. J was trimmed by 2 bases and V by 0 bases; bases with no gene match: 10. This CDR3 spans 19 amino acids. CDR3 DNA: TGTGCCATCAGTGAGTCAGGGACAGGGGCTCTATGGGGCAATCAGCCCCAGCATTTT. This sequence encodes CAISESGTGALWGNQPQHF.

There are a few counts of this clone. Other DNA variants within this sample encode the same CDR3. CDR3 amino acids: CASSQGDRSYEQYF. Here the CDR3 DNA reads TGCGCCAGCAGCCAAGGGGACAGGTCCTACGAGCAGTACTTC. The chain joins TRBV4-1 to TRBJ2-7, with 8 bases lining up with TRBD1. Germline loops: CDR1 MGHRA, CDR2 YSYEKL. The length of the CDR3 is 14 residues. The ends lost 1 base at V and 1 base at J; junction bases unmatched: 0.

The chain recombines TRBV15 with TRBJ2-1; tentatively, D is TRBD2 (5 bases). CDR1 is LNHNV and CDR2 is YYDKDF in the germline V gene (reference sequence). Trimming removed 0 bases from V and 9 bases from J, with 9 bases in between. The CDR3 extends over 13 amino acids. CDR3: CATSRDEGREQFF. Written as DNA, the CDR3 is TGTGCCACCAGCAGAGATGAGGGTCGTGAGCAGTTCTTC.

The rearrangement links TRBV21-1 to TRBJ2-2; the DNA was not used to check the table's D call, TRBD2. TRBV21-1 is noted as a pseudogene. The CDR3 is 11 residues long. Here the CDR3 DNA reads TGTGCCAGCCGTAACACCGGGGAGCTGTTTTTT. Translation gives CASRNTGELFF.

As DNA, the CDR3 is TGTGCCAGCAGCCCCCGGAGTGGAGGAGCTGGAAACACCATATATTTT. This codes for CASSPRSGGAGNTIYF. The chain is built from TRBV14 and TRBJ1-3; D ambiguous. Germline V lookup: CDR1 SGHDN, CDR2 FVKESK. Trimming stripped 4 bases from V and 2 bases from J, with 15 bases between. The CDR3 has 16 residues.

This clone was picked up a small number of times. This chain uses TRBV4-1 with TRBJ2-1; 7 bases agree with TRBD1. Germline V gene data show CDR1 as MGHRA and CDR2 as YSYEKL. V dropped 4 bases and J dropped 6; count of bases not matched to a gene: 3. The CDR3 covers 13 residues. In DNA form, the CDR3 reads TGCGCCAGCAGCCGCACAGGGGCCAATGAGCAGTTCTTC. This translates into CASSRTGANEQFF.

The chain employs TRBV5-1 and TRBJ1-6; D call uncertain. V was pared by 4 bases and J by 4 bases, with 18 bases between. This CDR3 contains 17 residues. Germline assignment: CDR1 SGHRS and CDR2 YFSETQ. The CDR3 loop reads CASSRWVSEEYNSPLHF. The CDR3 nucleotides are TGCGCCAGCAGCCGATGGGTAAGCGAAGAGTATAATTCACCCCTCCACTTT.

The chain has TRBV30 and TRBJ1-5; D may be TRBD1 (5 bases). The germline gives CDR1 GTSNPN, CDR2 SVGIG (reference sequence). V lost 1 base and J lost 9, with 16 bases in between. The CDR3 is made up of 14 amino acids. CDR3 nucleotide sequence: TGTGCCTGGAGTGGTTGGGGGGAGCCTTGGCCCCAGCATTTT. It yields the protein CAWSGWGEPWPQHF.

The V and J genes are TRBV5-1 and TRBJ2-2; TRBD2 aligns across 11 bases. V lost 4 bases, J lost 3 bases, and 11 bases stayed unmatched. Looked up from germline, CDR1 is SGHRS and CDR2 is YFSETQ. The CDR3 loop spans 18 amino acids. The DNA of the CDR3 is TGCGCCAGCAGCCCGGAGACTAGCGGGGTTAGCCACACCGGGGAGCTGTTTTTT. This encodes CASSPETSGVSHTGELFF.

The chain is built from TRBV7-9 and TRBJ2-5; 7 bases agree with TRBD1. Losses at the gene ends were 7 bases for V and 3 bases for J; bases not matched to a gene: 8. Looked up from germline, CDR1 is SEHNR and CDR2 is FQNEAQ (reference sequence). This CDR3 region has 14 residues. Written as DNA, the CDR3 is TGTGCCAGCAACAACCGGGACAGAGAAGAGACCCAGTACTTC. Translated, it gives CASNNRDREETQYF.

This chain links TRBV27 with TRBJ2-7; 8 bases align to TRBD1. V lost 6 bases and J lost 3; bases outside the gene matches: 10. CDR1 is MNHEY, CDR2 SMNVEV, per germline (reference sequence). The CDR3 length is 15 residues. The DNA for the CDR3 is TGTGCCAGCAGCTTCAAGACAGGGGCCCACTACGAGCAGTACTTC. As protein: CASSFKTGAHYEQYF.

This clone came up a few times. The chain couples TRBV30 to TRBJ1-5, with a tentative D call TRBD1 (5 bases). Germline-derived CDR1 and CDR2 are GTSNPN and SVGIG (reference sequence). CDR3 length: 14 residues. Trimming took off 5 bases at V and 0 bases at J, with 11 bases between the two ends. CDR3 DNA sequence: TGTGCCTGGTCCCAAAGGGGTAGCAATCAGCCCCAGCATTTT. Its protein is CAWSQRGSNQPQHF.

The chain has TRBV28 and TRBJ1-2; 8 positions match TRBD1. The J segment lost 0 bases and the V segment lost 6 bases, leaving 3 bases of the junction unmatched. Germline CDR1 is MDHEN and CDR2 is SYDVKM. This CDR3 has 14 amino acids. CDR3: CASRAQGANYGYTF. The CDR3 region has the DNA TGTGCCAGCAGGGCACAGGGGGCTAACTATGGCTACACCTTC.